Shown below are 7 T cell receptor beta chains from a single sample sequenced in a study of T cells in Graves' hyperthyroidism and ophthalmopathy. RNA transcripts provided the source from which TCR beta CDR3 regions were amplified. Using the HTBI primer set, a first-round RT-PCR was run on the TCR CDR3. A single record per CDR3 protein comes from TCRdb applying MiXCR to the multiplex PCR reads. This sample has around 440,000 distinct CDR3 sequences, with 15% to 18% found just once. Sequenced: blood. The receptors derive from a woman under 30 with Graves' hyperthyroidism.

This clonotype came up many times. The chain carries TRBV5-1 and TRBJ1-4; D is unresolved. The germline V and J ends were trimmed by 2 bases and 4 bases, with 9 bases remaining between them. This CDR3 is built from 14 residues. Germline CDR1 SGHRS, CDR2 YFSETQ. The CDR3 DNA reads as TGCGCCAGCAGCTTATGGACGGGTAATGAAAAACTGTTTTTT. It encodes CASSLWTGNEKLFF. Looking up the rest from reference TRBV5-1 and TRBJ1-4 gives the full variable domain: KAGVTQTPRYLIKTRGQQVTLSCSPISGHRSVSWYQQTPGQGLQFLFEYFSETQRNKGNFPGRFSGRQFSNSRSEMNVSTLELGDSALYLCASSLWTGNEKLFFGSGTQLSVL.

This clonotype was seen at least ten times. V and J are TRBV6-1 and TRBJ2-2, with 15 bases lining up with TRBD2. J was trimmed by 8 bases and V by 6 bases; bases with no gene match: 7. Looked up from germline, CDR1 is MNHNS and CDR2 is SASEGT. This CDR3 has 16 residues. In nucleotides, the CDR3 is TGTGCCAGCAGCGGGACTAGCGGGGGGCTAGGAGGGGAGCTGTTTTTT. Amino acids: CASSGTSGGLGGELFF.

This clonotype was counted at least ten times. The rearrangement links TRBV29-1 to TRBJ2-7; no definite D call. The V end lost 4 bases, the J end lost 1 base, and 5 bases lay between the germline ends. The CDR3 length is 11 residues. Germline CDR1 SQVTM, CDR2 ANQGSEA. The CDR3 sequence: CSVVQSYEQYF. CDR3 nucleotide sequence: TGCAGCGTTGTACAGTCCTACGAGCAGTACTTC.

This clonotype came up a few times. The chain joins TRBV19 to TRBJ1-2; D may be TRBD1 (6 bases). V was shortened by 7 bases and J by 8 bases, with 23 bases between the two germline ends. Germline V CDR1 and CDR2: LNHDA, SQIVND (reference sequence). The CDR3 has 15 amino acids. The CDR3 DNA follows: TGTGCCAGTACTCATTACTCTACCGACAGGAACGGCTACACCTTC. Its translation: CASTHYSTDRNGYTF. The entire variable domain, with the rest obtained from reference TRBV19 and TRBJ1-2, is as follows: DGGITQSPKYLFRKEGQNVTLSCEQNLNHDAMYWYRQDPGQGLRLIYYSQIVNDFQKGDIAEGYSVSREKKESFPLTVTSAQKNPTAFYLCASTHYSTDRNGYTFGSGTRLTVV.

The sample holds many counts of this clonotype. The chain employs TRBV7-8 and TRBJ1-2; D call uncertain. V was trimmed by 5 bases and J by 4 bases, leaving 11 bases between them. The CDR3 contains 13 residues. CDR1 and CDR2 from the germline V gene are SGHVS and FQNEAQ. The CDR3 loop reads CASSPTDRYGYTF. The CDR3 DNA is TGTGCCAGCAGCCCCACTGATCGCTATGGCTACACCTTC.

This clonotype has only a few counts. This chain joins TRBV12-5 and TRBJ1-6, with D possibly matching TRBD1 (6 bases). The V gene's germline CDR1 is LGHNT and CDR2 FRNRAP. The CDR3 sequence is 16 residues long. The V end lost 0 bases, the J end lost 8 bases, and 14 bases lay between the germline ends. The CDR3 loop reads CASGLVLGQGYSPLHF. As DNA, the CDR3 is TGTGCTAGTGGTTTGGTACTCGGGCAGGGGTATTCACCCCTCCACTTT. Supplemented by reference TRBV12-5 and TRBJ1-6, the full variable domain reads DARVTQTPRHKVTEMGQEVTMRCQPILGHNTVFWYRQTMMQGLELLAYFRNRAPLDDSGMPKDRFSAEMPDATLATLKIQPSEPRDSAVYFCASGLVLGQGYSPLHFGNGTRLTVT.

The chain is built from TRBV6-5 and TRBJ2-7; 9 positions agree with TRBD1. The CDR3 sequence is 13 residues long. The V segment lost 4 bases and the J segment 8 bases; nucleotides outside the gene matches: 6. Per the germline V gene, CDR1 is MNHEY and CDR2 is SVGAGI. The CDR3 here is CASSWDRERQQYF. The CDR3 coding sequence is TGTGCCAGCAGTTGGGACAGGGAGAGGCAGCAGTACTTC.